A single sample is the source of the 21 T cell receptor beta chains below, sequenced in a study of vaccination effects on CD4 cells after COVID-19. In the ViraFEST assay, antigen-specific CD4+ clonotypes were identified by expansion after peptide-pool stimulation. The authors isolated CD4+ T cells after about 10 days of culture. Vaccine recipients had no previous SARS-CoV-2 infection; their nucleocapsid antibodies were negative. Sequenced by immunoSEQ multiplex PCR; TCRdb stores in-frame clones only, minus some. The sample lists 71,000 or so clones; roughly 70% were seen once. Their recognized antigens are unknown. The sequencing used CD4+ T cells from PBMCs cultured with HCoV-OC43 spike peptides, collected before COVID-19 vaccination. Documented subset: HCoV-OC43 spike overlapping peptide pool stimulation. These receptors were obtained from a human donor who received a COVID-19 vaccine.

The V gene is TRBV19, the J gene TRBJ1-2; perhaps TRBD1 as D (6 bases). The CDR3 loop spans 15 amino acids. Deletions cut 3 bases from V and 4 bases from J, with 15 bases between. Germline V gene sequence: CDR1 LNHDA, CDR2 SQIVND (reference sequence). In nucleotides, the CDR3 is TGTGCCAGTAGTATGCGGCGACAGGAGATCTATGGCTACACCTTC. This gives the protein CASSMRRQEIYGYTF.

This clone has more than one count but fewer than ten. The rearrangement uses TRBV2 and TRBJ1-1; TRBD1 aligns across 8 bases. This CDR3 has 17 amino acids. With 6 bases clipped from V and 2 bases from J, the junction kept 14 bases outside the gene matches. Looked up from germline, CDR1 is SNHLY and CDR2 is FYNNEI. CDR3 nucleotides: TGTGCCAGCAGGACCCCTGGACAGGGAGCGGGAAACACTGAAGCTTTCTTT. As protein: CASRTPGQGAGNTEAFF.

This clone was counted between two and nine times. The gene calls are TRBV28 and TRBJ1-6; TRBD1 matches at 7 bases. This CDR3 is built from 12 residues. CDR1 and CDR2 from the germline V gene are MDHEN and SYDVKM. Trimming cost V 3 bases and J 14 bases; bases outside gene matches: 4. The CDR3 protein is CASSFGQGALHF. CDR3 bases: TGTGCCAGCAGTTTCGGGCAGGGGGCCCTCCACTTT.

The V and J genes are TRBV27 and TRBJ1-2; 8 bases map to TRBD1. The junction had 5 bases not matched to a gene; V was cut back by 5 bases and J by 6 bases. The CDR3 runs to 13 residues. Germline assignment: CDR1 MNHEY and CDR2 SMNVEV (reference sequence). The CDR3 reads CASSLGQGDGYTF. CDR3 coding DNA: TGTGCCAGCAGTCTCGGACAGGGAGATGGCTACACCTTC.

V usage is TRBV5-1 and J usage is TRBJ2-5; the match to TRBD2 covers 15 bases. Losses at the gene ends were 4 bases for V and 4 bases for J; bases not matched to a gene: 5. This CDR3 is 16 amino acids long. Per germline, CDR1 SGHRS and CDR2 YFSETQ. CDR3 sequence reads: CASSLRTSGGAETQYF. The CDR3 bases are TGCGCCAGCAGCCTACGGACTAGCGGGGGGGCAGAGACCCAGTACTTC.

The chain combines TRBV7-3 with TRBJ2-5; TRBD2 agrees at 9 bases. The CDR3 runs to 14 residues. The ends lost 5 bases at V and 1 base at J; junction bases unmatched: 2. Germline V gene data show CDR1 as SGHTA and CDR2 as FQGTGA. CDR3 bases: TGTGCCAGCAGCCTGACTAGCGGCCAAGAGACCCAGTACTTC. Protein: CASSLTSGQETQYF. Full variable domain (missing parts from reference TRBV7-3 and TRBJ2-5): GAGVSQTPSNKVTEKGKYVELRCDPISGHTALYWYRQSLGQGPEFLIYFQGTGAADDSGLPNDRFFAVRPEGSVSTLKIQRTERGDSAVYLCASSLTSGQETQYFGPGTRLLVL.

This clone has just a few counts. The gene calls are TRBV4-3 and TRBJ1-2; D is unresolved. There are 12 residues in the CDR3. Trimming stripped 3 bases from V and 4 bases from J, with 6 bases between. The V gene's germline CDR1 is LGHNA and CDR2 YSLEER. For the CDR3, the DNA is TGCGCCAGCAGCCAGGACGGCTATGGCTACACCTTC. The encoded protein is CASSQDGYGYTF.

The chain uses TRBV15 and TRBJ2-2; D is perhaps TRBD1 (5 bases). Trimming cost V 0 bases and J 5 bases, with 13 bases left between them. Germline V gene sequence: CDR1 LNHNV, CDR2 YYDKDF (reference sequence). The CDR3 contains 16 residues. In DNA form, the CDR3 reads TGTGCCACCAGCAGAGATCAGGCAGGGTGGACCGGGGAGCTGTTTTTT. It specifies CATSRDQAGWTGELFF.

The genes are TRBV18 and TRBJ2-7; TRBD1 agrees at 7 bases. Germline trimming cut 1 base from V and 6 bases from J; bases unmatched to any gene: 6. CDR1 KGHSH and CDR2 LQKENI come from the germline V gene. The CDR3 runs to 14 residues. This chain's CDR3 is CASSPRYTGAEQYV. The CDR3 DNA reads as TGTGCCAGCTCACCACGGTATACAGGGGCCGAGCAGTACGTC.

The chain couples TRBV2 to TRBJ2-2; 10 nucleotides agree with TRBD2. This CDR3 is built from 14 residues. V shed 4 bases and J 7 bases; nucleotides not matched to a gene: 3. Germline loops: CDR1 SNHLY, CDR2 FYNNEI. This CDR3 is CASSVLAGNGELFF. The CDR3 DNA is TGTGCCAGCAGTGTACTAGCGGGGAACGGGGAGCTGTTTTTT.

CDR3 nucleotide sequence: TGCGCCAGCAGTGAGTCTCCGGGAATGAAGCAGTTCTTC. Protein product: CASSESPGMKQFF. The chain couples TRBV10-1 to TRBJ2-1; D may be TRBD2 (5 bases). CDR1 is WNHNN, CDR2 SYGVQD, per germline (reference sequence). Trimming stripped 0 bases from V and 11 bases from J, with 11 bases between. This CDR3 contains 13 residues.

This clone has only one observation. The rearrangement joins TRBV4-3 to TRBJ1-4, with a weak D call TRBD1 (6 bases). V shed 0 bases and J shed 6 bases, with 14 bases lying between them. In germline, CDR1 is LGHNA, CDR2 YSLEER. This CDR3 contains 16 residues. The CDR3 loop is CASSQDFGGLDEKLFF. Written as DNA, the CDR3 is TGCGCCAGCAGCCAAGATTTCGGGGGCTTGGATGAAAAACTGTTTTTT.

J is TRBJ2-5 and V is TRBV7-9; the D is unclear. From germline, CDR1 is SEHNR and CDR2 FQNEAQ (reference sequence). Trimming shortened V by 2 bases and J by 5 bases, and 6 bases separated the two germline ends. This CDR3 has 12 residues. The CDR3 region has the DNA TGTGCCAGCAGCTTACGTCCCGAGACCCAGTACTTC. Translated: CASSLRPETQYF.

In its sample, this clone was seen once. The V and J genes are TRBV5-1 and TRBJ2-1; no definite D call. CDR3 length equals 14 residues. Germline lookup yields CDR1 SGHRS and CDR2 YFSETQ. The V and J ends lost 1 base and 7 bases respectively, with 12 bases between them. The DNA of the CDR3 is TGCGCCAGCAGCTTGAGTTCGGCAATTAATGAGCAGTTCTTC. This codes for CASSLSSAINEQFF.

The gene calls are TRBV19 and TRBJ1-2; D gene uncertain. V gave up 6 bases and J gave up 0 bases, with 14 bases separating them. Germline CDR1 LNHDA, CDR2 SQIVND (reference sequence). The CDR3 runs to 15 residues. CDR3 loop: CASRFSGLANYGYTF. The CDR3 DNA is TGTGCCAGTAGATTTTCGGGTTTGGCTAACTATGGCTACACCTTC. Filled out from reference TRBV19 and TRBJ1-2, the complete variable domain reads DGGITQSPKYLFRKEGQNVTLSCEQNLNHDAMYWYRQDPGQGLRLIYYSQIVNDFQKGDIAEGYSVSREKKESFPLTVTSAQKNPTAFYLCASRFSGLANYGYTFGSGTRLTVV.

The chain carries TRBV9 and TRBJ1-6; 10 positions match TRBD1. Germline CDR1 and CDR2: SGDLS and YYNGEE. The CDR3 covers 17 residues. V dropped 4 bases and J dropped 1; count of bases not matched to a gene: 5. The CDR3 coding sequence is TGTGCCAGCAGCCGGGACAGGGGCCGGTCCTATAATTCACCCCTCCACTTT. Its protein product is CASSRDRGRSYNSPLHF.

The chain has TRBV5-1 and TRBJ1-1; 7 bases agree with TRBD1. V lost 5 bases and J lost 0; bases outside the gene matches: 4. CDR3 length equals 14 residues. Germline CDR1 is SGHRS and CDR2 is YFSETQ. CDR3 protein: CASSEGAVNTEAFF. DNA for the CDR3: TGCGCCAGCAGTGAGGGGGCCGTGAACACTGAAGCTTTCTTT. The whole variable domain, remainder taken from reference TRBV5-1 and TRBJ1-1, is KAGVTQTPRYLIKTRGQQVTLSCSPISGHRSVSWYQQTPGQGLQFLFEYFSETQRNKGNFPGRFSGRQFSNSRSEMNVSTLELGDSALYLCASSEGAVNTEAFFGQGTRLTVV.

In DNA form, the CDR3 reads TGTGCCAGCAAGACAGGAGGGGGGAGAACTGAAGCTTTCTTT. The encoded protein is CASKTGGGRTEAFF. The genes are TRBV2 and TRBJ1-1; D possibly corresponds to TRBD1 (6 bases). V shed 7 bases and J shed 5 bases, with 17 bases lying between them. The CDR3 is 14 amino acids. Germline lookup yields CDR1 SNHLY and CDR2 FYNNEI.

The CDR3 DNA reads TGTGCCAGTAAGGGGATGTGGAATCAGCCCCAGCATTTT. Its protein product is CASKGMWNQPQHF. The chain uses TRBV19 and TRBJ1-5; a weak D match, TRBD1 (5 bases). Trimming shortened V by 7 bases and J by 4 bases, and 11 bases separated the two germline ends. Germline loops: CDR1 LNHDA, CDR2 SQIVND (reference sequence). The CDR3 consists of 13 residues.

The chain carries TRBV12-3 or TRBV12-4 and TRBJ1-2; 8 bases line up with TRBD1. CDR3 size: 12 residues. Losses at the gene ends were 8 bases for V and 5 bases for J; bases not matched to a gene: 4. The CDR3 loop reads CASARTGYGYTF. In DNA, the CDR3 is TGTGCCAGCGCGAGGACAGGGTATGGCTACACCTTC.

This clone has a handful of counts. V usage is TRBV6-2 or TRBV6-3 and J usage is TRBJ1-2, with a tentative D call TRBD1 (5 bases). The germline V and J ends were trimmed by 2 bases and 6 bases, with 10 bases remaining between them. The length of the CDR3 is 13 residues. CDR1 is MNHEY and CDR2 is SVGEGT in the germline V gene. The CDR3 sequence is CASSYVREHGYTF. For the CDR3, the DNA is TGTGCCAGCAGTTACGTCAGGGAACATGGCTACACCTTC.